This T cell receptor (beta chain) was identified during a study of cytomegalovirus exposure and HLA in healthy donors. For the study at large: Membership in the Caucasian-associated ancestry cluster was found for 81% of 300 to 400 genotyped donors. Study results and limitations: An observed cluster of highly shared sequence variants was recorded as a likely sequencing artifact. Prior analysis indicated that the majority of TCR beta V segments exhibited productivity approximately 90% or approximately 30% of the time.

Per the germline V gene, CDR1 is LNHDA and CDR2 is SQIVND (reference sequence). The CDR3 has 12 residues. V lost 3 bases to trimming and J lost 8 bases, with 7 bases between them. This PCR relied on a set of 60 Vbeta primers and 13 Jbeta primers. TCRdb's copy holds only in-frame clones and misses some; the assay was immunoSEQ multiplex PCR. The sample consists of around 130,000 clones, around 8.5% of them appearing once. As concerns this clone: What it binds is unknown.

The chain uses TRBV19 and TRBJ1-4; weak D call: TRBD1 (6 bases). The TCR comes from a man aged 40-50 years in good health and CMV-seronegative. The material sequenced was PBMCs. The CDR3 sequence: CASSMRGEKLFF. The CDR3 region has the DNA TGTGCCAGTAGTATGAGGGGGGAAAAACTGTTTTTT.